Each of the 14 T cell receptor beta chains below was sequenced from the same sample in a study of T cell responses to AZD1222 COVID-19 vaccine. Profiling relied on immunoSEQ multiplex PCR, and the TCRdb table lists in-frame clones only, not all of them. The table includes fewer than 200,000 clones, more than 80% detected once. The material sequenced was peripheral blood, taken on day 0 of AZD1222 vaccination. All receptors derive from an adult in good health.

The chain carries TRBV3-1 (or the pseudogene TRBV3-2) and TRBJ1-5; no reliable D call. The V gene's germline CDR1 is LGHDT and CDR2 YNNKEL (reference sequence). The V and J ends lost 2 bases and 4 bases respectively, with 6 bases between them. The CDR3 is 13 amino acids. CDR3 region: CASSQMGNQPQHF. The CDR3, as DNA: TGTGCCAGCAGCCAAATGGGGAATCAGCCCCAGCATTTT.

The chain combines TRBV7-2 with TRBJ2-3; 15 bases are shared with TRBD2. From germline, CDR1 is SGHTA and CDR2 FQGNSA. Trimming took 5 bases from V and 4 from J; bases not matched to a gene: 7. The CDR3 covers 17 residues. CDR3 in DNA: TGTGCCAGCAGCCCCTCGGGACTAGCGGGAGGTGCAGATACGCAGTATTTT. It codes for CASSPSGLAGGADTQYF. Supplemented by reference TRBV7-2 and TRBJ2-3, the full variable domain reads GAGVSQSPSNKVTEKGKDVELRCDPISGHTALYWYRQSLGQGLEFLIYFQGNSAPDKSGLPSDRFSAERTGGSVSTLTIQRTQQEDSAVYLCASSPSGLAGGADTQYFGPGTRLTVL.

The chain carries TRBV6-6 and TRBJ1-5; D gene unclear. CDR3 size: 14 residues. Germline V CDR1 and CDR2: MNHNY, SVGAGI (reference sequence). Trimming removed 0 bases from V and 4 bases from J, with 7 bases in between. In DNA, the CDR3 is TGTGCCAGCAGTTACTCTTTCGAAAATCAGCCCCAGCATTTT. This translates into CASSYSFENQPQHF.

CDR3 sequence reads: CASSQGYTDTQYF. In nucleotides, the CDR3 is TGTGCCAGCAGCCAGGGATACACAGATACGCAGTATTTT. This chain links TRBV7-2 with TRBJ2-3, with a tentative D call TRBD1 (5 bases). The CDR3 spans 13 residues. V dropped 5 bases and J dropped 2 bases, with 8 bases sitting between them. Germline CDR1 is SGHTA and CDR2 is FQGNSA.

For this clone: The sample carries other DNA sequences with the same CDR3. The V and J genes are TRBV28 and TRBJ1-2, with D unclear. Trimming took 7 bases from V and 6 from J, leaving 15 bases between them. The CDR3 has 13 residues. Germline V CDR1 and CDR2: MDHEN, SYDVKM. This CDR3 reads CASTAGTEHGYTF. In DNA, the CDR3 is TGTGCCAGCACCGCAGGAACGGAACATGGCTACACCTTC.

The chain recombines TRBV10-1 with TRBJ1-2; 9 bases are a match to TRBD1. The CDR3 sequence is 14 residues long. Germline V gene data show CDR1 as WNHNN and CDR2 as SYGVQD (reference sequence). Germline trimming cut 6 bases from V and 4 bases from J; bases unmatched to any gene: 6. DNA for the CDR3: TGCGCCAGCAGCGACGGGACAGGGATCTATGGCTACACCTTC. Translated, it gives CASSDGTGIYGYTF.

This sequence joins TRBV5-6 and TRBJ2-5, with 8 bases lining up with TRBD2. J gave up 5 bases and V 4 bases, and 7 bases lay outside the gene matches. This CDR3 has 14 residues. Germline CDR1 reads SGHDT; CDR2 reads YYEEEE. CDR3 sequence reads: CASSIPGLGETQYF. The CDR3 nucleotides read TGTGCCAGCAGCATTCCGGGACTAGGGGAGACCCAGTACTTC.

The V and J genes are TRBV30 and TRBJ1-6; D is unresolved. The V and J ends lost 0 bases and 7 bases respectively, with 13 bases between them. This CDR3 contains 15 residues. Germline CDR1 and CDR2: GTSNPN and SVGIG (reference sequence). In DNA, the CDR3 is TGTGCCTGGAGTGTACGGCCAGGCCACAATTCACCCCTCCACTTT. It is translated as CAWSVRPGHNSPLHF.

J is TRBJ1-6 and V is TRBV10-2, with D perhaps matching TRBD1 (6 bases). Trimming shortened V by 6 bases and J by 9 bases, and 27 bases separated the two germline ends. Germline V gene lookup returns CDR1 WSHSY and CDR2 SAAADI. This CDR3 has 18 residues. CDR3 in amino acids: CASSGGDTPLPFGSPLHF. For the CDR3, the DNA is TGCGCCAGCAGCGGGGGGGACACCCCATTGCCCTTCGGTTCACCCCTCCACTTT.

This clone was seen only once. This chain joins TRBV19 and TRBJ2-1; D perhaps matches TRBD2 (6 bases). CDR3 length: 17 residues. The germline CDR1 and CDR2 sequences are LNHDA and SQIVND (reference sequence). The V end was cut by 5 bases, the J end by 2 bases, with 19 bases between. This chain's CDR3 is CASSLGVAGYPYNEQFF. The CDR3 region has the DNA TGTGCCAGTAGTCTGGGGGTGGCGGGATACCCCTACAATGAGCAGTTCTTC.

This sequence joins TRBV28 and TRBJ1-4, with D maybe TRBD1 (6 bases). The germline CDR1 and CDR2 sequences are MDHEN and SYDVKM. This CDR3 has 12 amino acids. The V and J ends lost 10 bases and 4 bases respectively, with 10 bases between them. The CDR3 is CATLDSNEKLFF. DNA for the CDR3: TGTGCCACCTTGGACAGTAATGAAAAACTGTTTTTT.

The chain is built from TRBV7-2 and TRBJ2-3; a possible D gene is TRBD2 (5 bases). In germline, CDR1 is SGHTA, CDR2 FQGNSA. V was trimmed by 3 bases and J by 8 bases, leaving 9 bases between them. This CDR3 is 12 amino acids long. In DNA, the CDR3 is TGTGCCAGCAGCTTTAGCGTGTCTACGCAGTATTTT. Translated, it gives CASSFSVSTQYF.

V usage is TRBV5-1 and J usage is TRBJ1-3, with D unclear. V lost 7 bases and J 0 bases, leaving 14 bases between the germline ends. CDR3 length: 15 residues. Germline V CDR1 and CDR2: SGHRS, YFSETQ. The CDR3 DNA reads TGCGCCAGCGGGCAGGAAAGCTTCTCTGGAAACACCATATATTTT. This encodes CASGQESFSGNTIYF.

V and J are TRBV27 and TRBJ1-5; 8 bases agree with TRBD1. The CDR3 loop spans 15 amino acids. In germline, CDR1 is MNHEY, CDR2 SMNVEV (reference sequence). Trimming at V came to 5 bases and at J to 2 bases, leaving 5 bases not matched to a gene. DNA for the CDR3: TGTGCCAGCAGTGACGGACAGGGTGGCAATCAGCCCCAGCATTTT. Translation: CASSDGQGGNQPQHF.